This TCR beta chain was observed in a study of shared clonotypes between healthy human individuals. Cells designated naive CD8 were CD45RO-negative and were positively selected for CCR7, with terminally differentiated effector memory CD45RA+ cells excluded. Donors, healthy HIV-negative adults, lacked recent acute infections or vaccinations. Germline trimming cut 2 bases from V and 5 bases from J; bases unmatched to any gene: 7. This CDR3 is built from 15 residues. CDR1 is SGHAT, CDR2 FQNNGV, per germline. Authors' data handling: ImmunoSEQ sequences covered only the junction and lacked quality scores; filtering therefore differed. Repertoires were generated with immunoSEQ multiplex PCR, while TCRdb's copy carries only in-frame clones and drops some. The V and J calls and the clone size are those of that table, but D and trimming were determined from the DNA. Among millions of clones listed, under 95% were seen once.

Study observations and caveats: A handful of donors had roughly 5% of their naive CD4 clonotypes in common.

Worth noting for this clone: The antigen remains unidentified.

The chain is built from TRBV11-2 and TRBJ2-7, with 9 bases identical to TRBD1. What was sequenced was naive CD8+ T cells from PBMCs. This clonotype originated in a man aged 18 to 30 in good health. Some clones in this sample may be carry-over from other donors' samples. The CDR3 sequence: CASSLLGTGSNEQYF. The CDR3 DNA is TGTGCCAGCAGCTTACTAGGGACAGGGTCCAACGAGCAGTACTTC.